The rows below give T cell receptor beta chains drawn from one sample of a study of shared clonotypes between healthy human individuals. TCRdb keeps only in-frame clones here, not all; method: immunoSEQ multiplex PCR. This table holds some 1.4 million clones, 96% found once. Material for sequencing was naive CD4+ T cells sorted from blood. All receptors derive from a man aged 25-40 years in good health. Both conserved end residues are part of each CDR3. Each record gives: J gene, V gene, D gene, clone size, CDR3 protein, CDR3 DNA. A D gene is named only where the DNA matches it firmly. Some rows have no size entry. The others give once, few or many, or a class for an expanded clone.

j_gene: TRBJ2-7
v_gene: TRBV5-1
d_gene: TRBD2
abundance: .
CDR3aa: CASSVQEAGGPGEQYF
CDR3nt: TGCGCCAGCAGCGTCCAGGAGGCGGGAGGGCCGGGAGAGCAGTACTTC

j_gene: TRBJ1-1
v_gene: TRBV18
d_gene: .
abundance: .
CDR3aa: CASSPLKNTEAFF
CDR3nt: TGTGCCAGCTCACCATTGAAGAACACTGAAGCTTTCTTT

j_gene: TRBJ1-1
v_gene: TRBV2
d_gene: TRBD1
abundance: .
CDR3aa: CASSGPPGQVNTEAFF
CDR3nt: TGTGCCAGCAGTGGCCCACCGGGACAGGTCAACACTGAAGCTTTCTTT

j_gene: TRBJ2-5
v_gene: TRBV19
d_gene: .
abundance: .
CDR3aa: CASRQRNWSLETQYF
CDR3nt: TGTGCCAGCCGACAGAGGAACTGGTCCTTAGAGACCCAGTACTTC

j_gene: TRBJ1-5
v_gene: TRBV28
d_gene: .
abundance: .
CDR3aa: CASTTGSNQPQHF
CDR3nt: TGTGCCAGCACGACGGGGAGCAATCAGCCCCAGCATTTT

j_gene: TRBJ1-5
v_gene: TRBV6-5
d_gene: .
abundance: .
CDR3aa: CASRRQGNQPQHF
CDR3nt: TGTGCCAGCAGACGACAGGGCAATCAGCCCCAGCATTTT

j_gene: TRBJ2-2
v_gene: TRBV5-4
d_gene: TRBD1
abundance: .
CDR3aa: CASNDRGTAGELFF
CDR3nt: TGTGCCAGCAATGACAGGGGAACTGCCGGGGAGCTGTTTTTT

j_gene: TRBJ2-7
v_gene: TRBV5-6
d_gene: .
abundance: .
CDR3aa: CASSRPGNTYEQYF
CDR3nt: TGTGCCAGCAGCCGCCCAGGTAATACCTACGAGCAGTACTTC

j_gene: TRBJ2-7
v_gene: TRBV6-6
d_gene: .
abundance: once
CDR3aa: CASRQLYEQYF
CDR3nt: TGTGCCAGCAGACAACTCTACGAGCAGTACTTC

j_gene: TRBJ2-3
v_gene: TRBV4-1
d_gene: TRBD2
abundance: .
CDR3aa: CASSPRTSGGTQYF
CDR3nt: TGCGCCAGCAGCCCTCGGACTAGTGGAGGTACGCAGTATTTT

j_gene: TRBJ2-3
v_gene: TRBV20-1
d_gene: .
abundance: once
CDR3aa: CSARVVNTQYF
CDR3nt: TGCAGTGCTAGAGTGGTAAATACGCAGTATTTT

j_gene: TRBJ2-7
v_gene: TRBV5-6
d_gene: .
abundance: .
CDR3aa: CASSLFDKAYEQYF
CDR3nt: TGTGCCAGCAGCTTGTTTGACAAGGCCTACGAGCAGTACTTC

j_gene: TRBJ2-7
v_gene: TRBV10-1
d_gene: TRBD2
abundance: .
CDR3aa: CASSSGSDLTVQYF
CDR3nt: TGCGCCAGCAGCAGCGGGAGTGACCTGACAGTGCAGTACTTC

j_gene: TRBJ1-1
v_gene: TRBV9
d_gene: .
abundance: .
CDR3aa: CASSATGLNTEAFF
CDR3nt: TGTGCCAGCAGCGCCACAGGCCTGAACACTGAAGCTTTCTTT

j_gene: TRBJ1-4
v_gene: TRBV9
d_gene: .
abundance: .
CDR3aa: CASSGLTGSNEKLFF
CDR3nt: TGTGCCAGCAGCGGACTGACGGGGAGTAATGAAAAACTGTTTTTT

j_gene: TRBJ2-2
v_gene: TRBV29-1
d_gene: .
abundance: .
CDR3aa: CSVGQSTGELFF
CDR3nt: TGCAGCGTTGGGCAGTCAACCGGGGAGCTGTTTTTT

j_gene: TRBJ2-5
v_gene: TRBV5-1
d_gene: TRBD2
abundance: .
CDR3aa: CASSLGGARRGETQYF
CDR3nt: TGCGCCAGCAGCCTGGGAGGGGCTAGGAGAGGGGAGACCCAGTACTTC

j_gene: TRBJ1-5
v_gene: TRBV5-6
d_gene: TRBD1
abundance: .
CDR3aa: CASSLYGTGSNQPQHF
CDR3nt: TGTGCCAGCAGCTTGTATGGGACAGGTAGCAATCAGCCCCAGCATTTT

j_gene: TRBJ2-7
v_gene: TRBV20-1
d_gene: .
abundance: .
CDR3aa: CSARDREEQYF
CDR3nt: TGCAGTGCTAGAGACAGGGAAGAGCAGTACTTC

j_gene: TRBJ2-2
v_gene: TRBV21-1
d_gene: .
abundance: .
CDR3aa: CASSRSGVDRGNTGELFF
CDR3nt: TGTGCCAGCAGCAGGTCGGGGGTGGACAGGGGGAACACCGGGGAGCTGTTTTTT

j_gene: TRBJ2-1
v_gene: TRBV11-3
d_gene: TRBD2
abundance: .
CDR3aa: CASSLIGGSAYNEQFF
CDR3nt: TGTGCCAGCAGCTTGATAGGCGGGAGCGCCTACAATGAGCAGTTCTTC

j_gene: TRBJ1-5
v_gene: TRBV27
d_gene: .
abundance: .
CDR3aa: CASSLFPAEGNQPQHF
CDR3nt: TGTGCCAGCAGTTTATTCCCAGCGGAGGGCAATCAGCCCCAGCATTTT

j_gene: TRBJ2-7
v_gene: TRBV2
d_gene: .
abundance: once
CDR3aa: CASSRDGFDYEQYF
CDR3nt: TGTGCCAGCAGTCGGGACGGATTCGACTACGAGCAGTACTTC

j_gene: TRBJ1-1
v_gene: TRBV5-6
d_gene: .
abundance: .
CDR3aa: CASSLPGVPTEAFF
CDR3nt: TGTGCCAGCAGCTTGCCCGGGGTCCCAACTGAAGCTTTCTTT

j_gene: TRBJ2-7
v_gene: TRBV7-2
d_gene: TRBD2
abundance: .
CDR3aa: CASSLERLAGERSREQYF
CDR3nt: TGTGCCAGCAGCTTAGAGAGACTAGCGGGAGAGAGATCACGCGAGCAGTACTTC

j_gene: TRBJ2-5
v_gene: TRBV30
d_gene: .
abundance: once
CDR3aa: CAWSRSEQETQYF
CDR3nt: TGTGCCTGGAGTCGGTCTGAACAAGAGACCCAGTACTTC

j_gene: TRBJ2-7
v_gene: TRBV18
d_gene: .
abundance: .
CDR3aa: CASPYFRVAGPAYEQYF
CDR3nt: TGTGCCAGCCCCTACTTTAGGGTCGCGGGGCCGGCCTACGAGCAGTACTTC

j_gene: TRBJ2-3
v_gene: TRBV10-3
d_gene: TRBD1
abundance: .
CDR3aa: CATRYPGQGGKDTQYF
CDR3nt: TGTGCCACGAGGTACCCGGGACAGGGGGGTAAAGATACGCAGTATTTT

j_gene: TRBJ2-1
v_gene: TRBV4-1
d_gene: TRBD2
abundance: .
CDR3aa: CASSHPTPSGRRDSSYNEQFF
CDR3nt: TGCGCCAGCAGCCATCCCACGCCTAGCGGGAGAAGGGATAGCTCCTACAATGAGCAGTTCTTC

j_gene: TRBJ2-1
v_gene: TRBV14
d_gene: .
abundance: .
CDR3aa: CASSPLTGSSYNEQFF
CDR3nt: TGTGCCAGCAGCCCTTTGACGGGCAGCTCCTACAATGAGCAGTTCTTC

j_gene: TRBJ2-7
v_gene: TRBV7-2
d_gene: .
abundance: .
CDR3aa: CASSLVRSYEQYF
CDR3nt: TGTGCCAGCAGCTTAGTTCGCTCCTACGAGCAGTACTTC

j_gene: TRBJ2-7
v_gene: TRBV6-5
d_gene: TRBD2
abundance: .
CDR3aa: CASRTASGGLGEQYF
CDR3nt: TGTGCCAGCAGAACAGCTAGCGGGGGGCTGGGTGAGCAGTACTTC

j_gene: TRBJ2-2
v_gene: TRBV7-6
d_gene: TRBD1
abundance: .
CDR3aa: CASSNDRGGELFF
CDR3nt: TGTGCCAGCAGCAATGACAGGGGCGGGGAGCTGTTTTTT

j_gene: TRBJ2-7
v_gene: TRBV13
d_gene: TRBD1
abundance: .
CDR3aa: CASRRQGRSYEQYF
CDR3nt: TGTGCCAGCAGACGACAGGGTCGGAGCTACGAGCAGTACTTC

j_gene: TRBJ1-3
v_gene: TRBV18
d_gene: .
abundance: .
CDR3aa: CASSPQGPSSGNTIYF
CDR3nt: TGTGCCAGCTCACCGCAGGGACCGAGCTCTGGAAACACCATATATTTT

j_gene: TRBJ1-1
v_gene: TRBV20-1
d_gene: .
abundance: .
CDR3aa: CSARFTEAFF
CDR3nt: TGCAGTGCTAGATTCACTGAAGCTTTCTTT

j_gene: TRBJ2-5
v_gene: TRBV9
d_gene: .
abundance: .
CDR3aa: CASRGREYQETQYF
CDR3nt: TGTGCCAGCAGAGGAAGGGAGTACCAAGAGACCCAGTACTTC

j_gene: TRBJ2-7
v_gene: TRBV18
d_gene: TRBD1
abundance: .
CDR3aa: CASSQAPGQAYEQYF
CDR3nt: TGTGCCAGCTCGCAGGCCCCGGGACAGGCCTACGAGCAGTACTTC

j_gene: TRBJ2-5
v_gene: TRBV5-4
d_gene: .
abundance: .
CDR3aa: CASSGVGETQYF
CDR3nt: TGTGCCAGCAGCGGAGTAGGAGAGACCCAGTACTTC

j_gene: TRBJ2-1
v_gene: TRBV2
d_gene: TRBD2
abundance: .
CDR3aa: CASSGNSGIYNEQFF
CDR3nt: TGTGCCAGCAGTGGTAATAGCGGGATCTACAATGAGCAGTTCTTC

j_gene: TRBJ2-2
v_gene: TRBV19
d_gene: .
abundance: .
CDR3aa: CASSITGVRPTGELFF
CDR3nt: TGTGCCAGTAGTATCACCGGGGTAAGGCCCACCGGGGAGCTGTTTTTT

j_gene: TRBJ1-1
v_gene: TRBV5-6
d_gene: TRBD1
abundance: .
CDR3aa: CASSLRRQGEAFF
CDR3nt: TGTGCCAGCAGCCTGCGGCGACAGGGGGAAGCTTTCTTT

j_gene: TRBJ2-3
v_gene: TRBV2
d_gene: .
abundance: once
CDR3aa: CASSELDTANTDTQYF
CDR3nt: TGTGCCAGCAGTGAATTGGACACGGCCAACACAGATACGCAGTATTTT

j_gene: TRBJ2-3
v_gene: TRBV5-1
d_gene: .
abundance: once
CDR3aa: CASSSASTDTQYF
CDR3nt: TGCGCCAGCAGCTCAGCAAGCACAGATACGCAGTATTTT

j_gene: TRBJ2-7
v_gene: TRBV28
d_gene: TRBD1
abundance: .
CDR3aa: CASSFYAGGEQYF
CDR3nt: TGTGCCAGCAGTTTCTATGCAGGGGGCGAGCAGTACTTC